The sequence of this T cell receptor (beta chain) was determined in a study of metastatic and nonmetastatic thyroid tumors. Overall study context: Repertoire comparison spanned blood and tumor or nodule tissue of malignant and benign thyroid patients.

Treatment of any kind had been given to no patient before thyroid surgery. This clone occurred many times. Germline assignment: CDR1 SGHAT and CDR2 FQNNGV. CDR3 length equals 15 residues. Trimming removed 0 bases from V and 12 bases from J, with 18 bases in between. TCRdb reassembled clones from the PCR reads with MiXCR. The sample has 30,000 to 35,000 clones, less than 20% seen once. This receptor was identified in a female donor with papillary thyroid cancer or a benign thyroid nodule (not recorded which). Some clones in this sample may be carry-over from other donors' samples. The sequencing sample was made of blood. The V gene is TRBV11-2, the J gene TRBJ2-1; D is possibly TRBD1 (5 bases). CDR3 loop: CASSLDGIAQGWQFF. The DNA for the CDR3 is TGTGCCAGCAGCTTAGATGGAATTGCGCAGGGTTGGCAGTTCTTC.